The clone carrying this T cell receptor (beta chain) was counted once. What it recognizes is unknown. The sample originates from a study of shared clonotypes between healthy human individuals. Study-wide results and limits: A generally larger estimated richness was seen in naive subsets than in memory subsets. Sorted-subset sequencing was shown by rarefaction to be incomplete despite large depth.

A split of CD4+ cells into CD45RA+ naive and CD45RA-negative memory subsets was performed. Sorted-subset replicate PCRs used approximately 180 ng of genomic DNA. This amount corresponded to some 32,000 T cell genomes. Generated by immunoSEQ multiplex PCR, the TCRdb table keeps only in-frame clones and is missing some. The sample records 2,500,000 or so clones, roughly nine tenths being singletons. This sequence was found in a man aged 18 to 29 in good health. Sequencing was carried out using naive CD4+ T cells sorted from blood. Subset given: CD45RA+ positively selected.

CDR3: CASSPRGDEQYF. CDR3 in DNA: TGTGCCAGCAGCCCCAGGGGGGACGAGCAGTACTTC. The chain employs TRBV11-2 and TRBJ2-7; a possible D gene is TRBD1 (7 bases). Trimming took off 5 bases at V and 5 bases at J, with 10 bases between the two ends. The CDR3 loop spans 12 amino acids. Germline values: CDR1 SGHAT, CDR2 FQNNGV.